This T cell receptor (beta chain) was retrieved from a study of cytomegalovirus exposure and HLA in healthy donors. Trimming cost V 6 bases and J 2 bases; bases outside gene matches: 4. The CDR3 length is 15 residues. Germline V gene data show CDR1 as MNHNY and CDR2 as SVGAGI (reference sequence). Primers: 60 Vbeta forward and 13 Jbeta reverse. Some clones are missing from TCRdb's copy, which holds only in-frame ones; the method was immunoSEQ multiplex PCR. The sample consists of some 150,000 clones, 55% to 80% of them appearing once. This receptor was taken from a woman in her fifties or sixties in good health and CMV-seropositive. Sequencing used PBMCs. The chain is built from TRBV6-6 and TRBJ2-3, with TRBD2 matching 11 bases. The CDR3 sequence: CASSRLAGSTDTQYF. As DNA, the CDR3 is TGTGCCAGCAGCCGACTAGCGGGGTCCACAGATACGCAGTATTTT.